Shown below are 20 T cell receptor beta chains from a single sample sequenced in a study of T cells in Graves' hyperthyroidism and ophthalmopathy. Amplified TCR beta CDR3 regions derived from RNA transcripts. The primer set for the first-round RT-PCR of the TCR CDR3 was HTBI. TCRdb processed the multiplex PCR reads anew with MiXCR; each CDR3 protein has one entry. The sample has a few hundred thousand distinct CDR3 sequences; about 15% are singletons. The specimen sequenced was blood. The receptors shown here come from a woman aged 25 to 39 with Graves' hyperthyroidism.

The sample holds one count of this clonotype. This chain connects TRBV20-1 to TRBJ1-2; 8 bases agree with TRBD1. The V and J ends lost 6 bases and 4 bases, in that order; junction bases with no gene match: 7. CDR3 size: 13 residues. The germline CDR1 and CDR2 sequences are DFQATT and SNEGSKA (reference sequence). The CDR3 region has the DNA TGCAGTGCGATTGCAGGGGGCGCCTATGGCTACACCTTC. This translates into CSAIAGGAYGYTF.

This clonotype was found many times. The J gene is TRBJ2-3, the V gene TRBV18, with 11 nucleotides matching TRBD1. The CDR3 has 16 amino acids. After removal of 2 bases from V and 3 bases from J, the junction contained 4 bases not matched to a gene. Germline V lookup: CDR1 KGHSH, CDR2 LQKENI. This CDR3 reads CASSPRTGGATDTQYF. The CDR3 DNA reads as TGTGCCAGCTCACCAAGGACAGGGGGCGCAACAGATACGCAGTATTTT.

With regard to this clonotype: Being one base from a much bigger clone, this may be a read error. The V call is TRBV12-3 or TRBV12-4, the J call TRBJ2-1, with 10 bases fitting TRBD2. This CDR3 comprises 15 residues. CDR3 sequence (DNA): TGTGCCAGCAGTCCACTAGCGGGGTCCGGGAATGAGCAGTCCTTC. Protein sequence: CASSPLAGSGNEQSF.

A note on this clonotype: This is likely a read error, given that the CDR3 carries no conserved phenylalanine or tryptophan at its end. This chain uses TRBV10-3 with TRBJ1-1; weak D call: TRBD1 (6 bases). V dropped 3 bases and J dropped 4 bases, with 18 bases sitting between them. The CDR3 length is 16 residues. The germline CDR1 and CDR2 sequences are ENHRY and SYGVKD. The CDR3, as DNA: TGTGCCATCAGTGATACTGGGGACACCAGGAGCACTGAAGCTTTCCTT. Translated, it gives CAISDTGDTRSTEAFL.

This clonotype was observed at least ten times. This chain connects TRBV7-3 to TRBJ2-7; 10 nucleotides align to TRBD2. CDR1 and CDR2 from the germline V gene are SGHTA and FQGTGA. The CDR3 length is 15 residues. V was pared by 2 bases and J by 4 bases, with 5 bases of the junction left unmatched. CDR3 DNA: TGTGCCAGCAGCTTAGAGCCTAGCGGGAGATACGAGCAGTACTTC. Translating gives CASSLEPSGRYEQYF.

This clonotype was counted many times. The chain couples TRBV12-3 or TRBV12-4 to TRBJ1-2; D is unclear. The CDR3 is 12 amino acids. Trimming took 6 bases from V and 9 from J, leaving 14 bases between them. The CDR3 DNA sequence: TGTGCCAGCAGCGACTCGACCAGGAGCTACACCTTC. Amino acid sequence: CASSDSTRSYTF.

This clonotype has at least ten counts. The chain couples TRBV27 to TRBJ2-1; D uncertain. Germline CDR1 reads MNHEY; CDR2 reads SMNVEV (reference sequence). Trimming removed 7 bases from V and 6 bases from J, with 13 bases in between. The CDR3 is made up of 13 amino acids. CDR3 sequence (DNA): TGTGCCAGCAACACAGCGCTAGGCAATGAGCAGTTCTTC. Its translation is CASNTALGNEQFF.

The V call is TRBV11-2, the J call TRBJ2-7; D is possibly TRBD2 (5 bases). CDR1 and CDR2 (germline): SGHAT, FQNNGV. V was clipped by 5 bases and J by 2 bases, with 19 bases between them. This CDR3 is 16 amino acids long. This CDR3 reads CASSHAVGQRPYEQYF. The CDR3 DNA reads TGTGCCAGCAGCCATGCAGTGGGTCAGCGGCCCTACGAGCAGTACTTC.

The chain has TRBV28 and TRBJ1-6, with D uncertain. The V end lost 5 bases, the J end lost 13 bases, and 9 bases lay between the germline ends. This CDR3 is 11 amino acids long. Germline lookup yields CDR1 MDHEN and CDR2 SYDVKM. CDR3 in DNA: TGTGCCAGCAGTACCATGAGGCCCCTCCACTTT. Its translation: CASSTMRPLHF.

The J gene is TRBJ1-1, the V gene TRBV10-3, with 8 bases that match TRBD1. Per germline, CDR1 ENHRY and CDR2 SYGVKD. V lost 4 bases to trimming and J lost 3 bases; unmatched junction nucleotides: 4. This CDR3 contains 14 residues. The CDR3 loop reads CAISGTGWDTEAFF. The DNA for the CDR3 is TGTGCCATCAGTGGGACAGGGTGGGACACTGAAGCTTTCTTT.

This clonotype was observed at least ten times. The V and J genes are TRBV11-2 and TRBJ2-7; no clear D gene. Germline CDR1 and CDR2: SGHAT and FQNNGV. This CDR3 spans 12 amino acids. Trimming took off 1 base at V and 5 bases at J, with 6 bases between the two ends. The CDR3 is CASSLGFDEQYF. For the CDR3, the DNA is TGTGCCAGCAGCTTAGGCTTCGACGAGCAGTACTTC.

This clonotype has only a few counts. The chain recombines TRBV19 with TRBJ2-1; no firm D call. V lost 1 base, J lost 9 bases, and 7 bases lay in between. Germline V gene sequence: CDR1 LNHDA, CDR2 SQIVND (reference sequence). This CDR3 has 12 amino acids. The CDR3, as DNA: TGTGCCAGTAGTATAGGCGCGATTGAGCAGTTCTTC. It translates to CASSIGAIEQFF.

In this sample, this clonotype turned up many times. The genes are TRBV2 and TRBJ2-1; 11 bases line up with TRBD2. Trimming at V came to 9 bases and at J to 8 bases, leaving 12 bases not matched to a gene. The germline CDR1 and CDR2 sequences are SNHLY and FYNNEI. CDR3 length: 15 amino acids. The CDR3 DNA follows: TGTGCCAGGGGAATGTCTAGCGGGAGGAGGGATGAGCAGTTCTTC. It specifies CARGMSSGRRDEQFF.

The genes are TRBV14 and TRBJ2-7; 7 bases are a match to TRBD2. Per germline, CDR1 SGHDN and CDR2 FVKESK. There are 15 residues in the CDR3. The ends lost 4 bases at V and 2 bases at J; junction bases unmatched: 8. This CDR3 is CASSLFRGGPYEQYF. For the CDR3, the DNA is TGTGCCAGCAGCCTCTTTAGGGGAGGGCCCTACGAGCAGTACTTC.

This clonotype was observed a handful of times. This chain connects TRBV6-1 to TRBJ2-3; unclear D gene. Germline V gene data show CDR1 as MNHNS and CDR2 as SASEGT. The length of the CDR3 is 12 residues. Between the trimmed V and J ends, which lost 2 bases and 6 bases, there was a span of 6 bases. This CDR3 is CASSEMGDTQYF. CDR3 nucleotide sequence: TGTGCCAGCAGTGAAATGGGGGATACGCAGTATTTT.

This clonotype was counted at least ten times. The gene calls are TRBV30 and TRBJ2-1, with TRBD1 identical over 8 bases. This CDR3 is 14 amino acids long. From germline, CDR1 is GTSNPN and CDR2 SVGIG (reference sequence). The ends lost 4 bases at V and 10 bases at J; junction bases unmatched: 12. CDR3 in DNA: TGTGCCTGGACTCCGATGGCAGGGGGCGGGGAGCAGTTCTTC. This codes for CAWTPMAGGGEQFF. Looking up the rest from reference TRBV30 and TRBJ2-1 gives the full variable domain: SQTIHQWPATLVQPVGSPLSLECTVEGTSNPNLYWYRQAAGRGLQLLFYSVGIGQISSEVPQNLSASRPQDRQFILSSKKLLLSDSGFYLCAWTPMAGGGEQFFGPGTRLTVL.

This clonotype was counted a few times. J is TRBJ2-1 and V is TRBV9, with 7 positions matching TRBD2. Germline CDR1 SGDLS, CDR2 YYNGEE. V was pared by 3 bases and J by 1 base, with 4 bases of the junction left unmatched. The CDR3 has 15 amino acids. The chain's CDR3 is CASSGGSTSYNEQFF. The CDR3 nucleotides read TGTGCCAGCAGCGGCGGGAGTACTTCCTACAATGAGCAGTTCTTC. Looking up the rest from reference TRBV9 and TRBJ2-1 gives the full variable domain: DSGVTQTPKHLITATGQRVTLRCSPRSGDLSVYWYQQSLDQGLQFLIQYYNGEERAKGNILERFSAQQFPDLHSELNLSSLELGDSALYFCASSGGSTSYNEQFFGPGTRLTVL.

The V call is TRBV19, the J call TRBJ1-2; D is possibly TRBD1 (6 bases). Germline CDR1 and CDR2: LNHDA and SQIVND (reference sequence). Between the trimmed V and J ends, which lost 3 bases and 5 bases, there was a span of 10 bases. CDR3 length: 13 residues. DNA for the CDR3: TGTGCCAGTAGTATCAACAGGGCATATGGCTACACCTTC. As protein: CASSINRAYGYTF.

This clonotype occurred many times. The chain joins TRBV7-3 to TRBJ2-7; D unclear. Germline V gene sequence: CDR1 SGHTA, CDR2 FQGTGA. The CDR3 totals 15 residues. The V and J ends lost 2 bases and 3 bases respectively, with 14 bases between them. This chain's CDR3 is CASSLDSSRSYEQYF. CDR3 nucleotide sequence: TGTGCCAGCAGCTTAGATTCCTCCAGGAGCTACGAGCAGTACTTC. Complete variable domain (other parts from reference TRBV7-3 and TRBJ2-7): GAGVSQTPSNKVTEKGKYVELRCDPISGHTALYWYRQSLGQGPEFLIYFQGTGAADDSGLPNDRFFAVRPEGSVSTLKIQRTERGDSAVYLCASSLDSSRSYEQYFGPGTRLTVT.

This clonotype was observed many times. CDR3 sequence (DNA): TGTGCCAGCAGCCCGGGACAGGGGATAGCCTACGAGCAGTACTTC. The encoded protein is CASSPGQGIAYEQYF. This chain joins TRBV7-9 and TRBJ2-7, with 10 positions matching TRBD1. The ends lost 5 bases at V and 2 bases at J; junction bases unmatched: 6. This CDR3 is built from 15 residues. Germline CDR1 is SEHNR and CDR2 is FQNEAQ (reference sequence).